Described below is a single TCR beta chain sequence and its context. Its antigen is currently unknown. The data originate from a study of brain metastases from non-small cell lung cancer. Whole-study findings and limits: Compared with their matched primary tumors, around 60% of brain metastases showed expanded T-cell clones.

The table came from immunoSEQ multiplex PCR; TCRdb's copy has only in-frame clones and leaves some out. The data show thousands of clones, around four fifths seen once. This CDR3 is built from 16 residues. V gave up 0 bases and J gave up 6 bases; unmatched junction bases: 5. Germline V gene sequence: CDR1 SGDLS, CDR2 YYNGEE. Sequencing was carried out using primary lung tumor tissue. The sequence came from a donor aged 40 or older with non-small cell lung cancer. V gene TRBV9 combines with J gene TRBJ2-3; 12 positions match TRBD1. CDR3 DNA: TGTGCCAGCAGCGTAGGCAGGGGACAGGGGGCTGATACGCAGTATTTT. This gives the protein CASSVGRGQGADTQYF.